These T cell receptor beta chains were read from a single sample in a study of blood T cell repertoires in COVID-19. The assay was immunoSEQ multiplex PCR, and TCRdb's table has in-frame clones only and misses some. The profile covers about 260,000 clones, with over 70% appearing a single time and more than 1.3% taken by the ten largest. Source material: peripheral blood. The receptors originated from a woman aged 40 to 50 who had recovered from COVID-19. CDR3s include the opening cysteine and the closing phenylalanine or tryptophan. A D gene is named only where the DNA matches it firmly. Expanded clones get a size class; other rows say once, few or many, or leave the size out.

clone_size,d_call,v_call,j_call,cdr3_nt,cdr3_aa
.,TRBD1,TRBV5-4,TRBJ1-2,TGTGCCAGCAGCTCTTCCGACAGGGCTTACTATGGCTACACCTTC,CASSSSDRAYYGYTF
.,.,TRBV27,TRBJ2-2,TGTGCCAGCAGTTTATCGAGGTTTTCCGGGGAGCTGTTTTTT,CASSLSRFSGELFF
.,TRBD1,TRBV6-4,TRBJ2-7,TGTGCCAGCAGGCAGGACAGGACCCCCTACGAGCAGTACTTC,CASRQDRTPYEQYF
many,TRBD1,TRBV6-5,TRBJ2-2,TGTGCCAGCAGCTGGGACAGATTTAACACCGGGGAGCTGTTTTTT,CASSWDRFNTGELFF
.,TRBD1,TRBV4-2,TRBJ1-1,TGTGCCAGCAGCCAAGGGACAGGCGCTGAAGGCACTGAAGCTTTCTTT,CASSQGTGAEGTEAFF
few,TRBD2,TRBV6-5,TRBJ2-2,TGTGCCAGCAGCTGGACTAGGTCCAACACCGGGGAGCTGTTTTTT,CASSWTRSNTGELFF
.,.,TRBV7-8,TRBJ1-6,TGTGCCAGCAGCCTCTCCCGGGAGTCACCCCTCCACTTT,CASSLSRESPLHF
.,.,TRBV6-5,TRBJ1-1,TGTGCCAGCAGTTACCACCCATCCAGCACTGAAGCTTTCTTT,CASSYHPSSTEAFF
.,TRBD2,TRBV5-1,TRBJ2-1,TGCGCCAGCAGCGGAGAAGGACTAGCGGGGGGTCGGTCCTACAATGAGCAGTTCTTC,CASSGEGLAGGRSYNEQFF
.,.,TRBV19,TRBJ1-6,TGTGCCAGTAGTAGTCGGCGGGGATCGTGGAATTCACCCCTCCACTTT,CASSSRRGSWNSPLHF
.,.,TRBV5-6,TRBJ1-3,TGTGCCAGCAGCTTGGGCGGGACCGCAGGAAACACCATATATTTT,CASSLGGTAGNTIYF
.,TRBD1,TRBV7-2,TRBJ1-3,TGTGCCAGCAGCTTAGCCGATTGGGACAGGGTTTTGCAATTT,CASSLADWDRVLQF
once,.,TRBV5-1,TRBJ1-6,TGCGCCAGCAGCTTGGGAGCAGGTGTCGATTCACCCCTCCACTTT,CASSLGAGVDSPLHF
.,.,TRBV28,TRBJ2-2,TGTGCCAGCAGTTTAAGTAGAACGAACACCGGGGAGCTGTTTTTT,CASSLSRTNTGELFF
.,.,TRBV6-5,TRBJ1-1,TGTGCCAGCACTCTCTCGGGGAGGAACACTGAAGCTTTCTTT,CASTLSGRNTEAFF
.,TRBD2,TRBV29-1,TRBJ2-7,TGCAGCGTTGAAGTAGCGGGGGGCCGCTACGAGCAGTACTTC,CSVEVAGGRYEQYF
.,.,TRBV7-9,TRBJ2-7,TGTGCCAGCAGCCCCCGGGATTTTCCCTACGAGCAGTACTTC,CASSPRDFPYEQYF
.,.,TRBV6-1,TRBJ1-5,TGTGCCAGCAGTGAATCAGGGCGCCCTCAGCCCCAGCATTTT,CASSESGRPQPQHF
few,TRBD1,TRBV2,TRBJ1-4,TGTGCCAGCAGTGCCCACTCAGGGGGCCCTGAAAAACTGTTTTTT,CASSAHSGGPEKLFF
.,TRBD1,TRBV24-1,TRBJ1-5,TGTGCCACCAGTGAGTTGACAGGGGAGAGCAATCAGCCCCAGCATTTT,CATSELTGESNQPQHF
.,.,TRBV19,TRBJ2-7,TGTGCCAGTAGAAAAAGGGACACGCCGAATTACGAGCAGTACTTC,CASRKRDTPNYEQYF
.,TRBD2,TRBV7-2,TRBJ2-5,TGTGCCAGCAGCTGGCCGGGACTAGTGGAGACCCAGTACTTC,CASSWPGLVETQYF
few,.,TRBV3-1/TRBV3-2,TRBJ1-6,TGTGCCAGCAGCCAAGATCTAAGAGGGAGTGCTTCACCCCTCCACTTT,CASSQDLRGSASPLHF
.,TRBD1,TRBV18,TRBJ2-5,TGTGCCAGCTCACCTAACAGGGGCAAAGAGACCCAGTACTTC,CASSPNRGKETQYF
.,.,TRBV4-2,TRBJ2-5,TGTGCCAGCAGCCAAGACAAGGGGAAGACCCAGTACTTC,CASSQDKGKTQYF
once,.,TRBV12-3/TRBV12-4,TRBJ2-5,TGTGCCAGCAGTTCGGCCGGGATGCAGACCCAGTACTTC,CASSSAGMQTQYF
.,.,TRBV7-9,TRBJ1-4,TGTGCCAGCAGCTTAAACGTAGGGCCAGGGGATGAAAAACTGTTTTTT,CASSLNVGPGDEKLFF
few,.,TRBV6-2/TRBV6-3,TRBJ1-4,TGTGCCAGCAGTTACGGGACACTTGGGGGAAAACTGTTTTTT,CASSYGTLGGKLFF
.,TRBD1,TRBV30,TRBJ1-2,TGTGCCTGGAGAACCGGGACAGGGGGCTGCACCTTC,CAWRTGTGGCTF
.,.,TRBV2,TRBJ2-7,TGTGCCAGCAGTGACGCAGGGGGGAGCTCCTACGAGCAGTACTTC,CASSDAGGSSYEQYF
.,.,TRBV5-1,TRBJ1-1,TGCGCCAGCAGCTTGGAGGGCAGGGAAAACACTGAAGCTTTCTTT,CASSLEGRENTEAFF
.,TRBD2,TRBV9,TRBJ2-2,TGTGCCAGCAGCCCAAGCGGGGGGGCAAGGGAGCTGTTTTTT,CASSPSGGARELFF
.,.,TRBV25-1,TRBJ1-1,TGTGCCAGCAGTGGCCGCCGACGGGGGAACACTGAAGCTTTCTTT,CASSGRRRGNTEAFF
.,.,TRBV3-1/TRBV3-2,TRBJ2-5,TGTGCCGCAGCCGGGAGAGGACAAGAGACCCAGTACTTC,CAAAGRGQETQYF
once,.,TRBV14,TRBJ2-3,TGTGCCAGCAGCTGGACTAGCACAGATACGCAGTATTTT,CASSWTSTDTQYF
few,.,TRBV3-1/TRBV3-2,TRBJ2-2,TGTGCCAGCAGCCAAGATCGGGGACTCCTACCCGACACCGGGGAGCTGTTTTTT,CASSQDRGLLPDTGELFF
.,.,TRBV5-6,TRBJ1-4,TGTGCCAGCAGCTTCATAGACAGAGATGAAAAACTGTTTTTT,CASSFIDRDEKLFF
.,TRBD2,TRBV7-6,TRBJ2-5,TGTGCCAGCAGCTTAGCGGGGGGGGGCCAAGAGACCCAGTACTTC,CASSLAGGGQETQYF
.,TRBD1,TRBV12-5,TRBJ1-1,TGTGCTAGTGGTTTGGAACGGGGACAGGGGATCACTGAAGCTTTCTTT,CASGLERGQGITEAFF
.,.,TRBV19,TRBJ1-1,TGTGCCAGTAGTATGGGGCTGAACACTGAAGCTTTCTTT,CASSMGLNTEAFF
.,.,TRBV12-3/TRBV12-4,TRBJ1-1,TGTGCCAGCAGCTATGGGGAGAGGGCTTTCTTT,CASSYGERAFF
.,.,TRBV5-5,TRBJ1-1,TGTGCCAGCAGCTTTTCCACCACTCCTGAAGCTTTCTTT,CASSFSTTPEAFF